This T cell receptor (beta chain) derives from a study of T cell clonality in common variable immunodeficiency. Study observations and caveats: In common variable immunodeficiency, TCR beta chains reportedly carried fewer deletions and N-nucleotide insertions. CVID subjects had higher TCRbeta clonality than healthy controls, most marked in about a third.

CVID and control samples used equivalent genomic DNA input. Here immunoSEQ multiplex PCR was the method, and the copy in TCRdb shows in-frame clones only, minus some. The table lists tens of thousands of clones, with no singletons. The V and J ends lost 10 bases and 0 bases respectively, with 13 bases between them. The CDR3 sequence is 15 residues long. Germline CDR1 reads SNHLY; CDR2 reads FYNNEI. This clone was recorded at least ten times. Its antigen is still unknown. The sequenced fragment ends 3 residues before the CDR3 boundary, so the rest is inferred from the germline J gene. This chain connects TRBV2 to TRBJ2-6; TRBD2 is a possible D gene (5 bases). The clonotype comes from a person aged 18 to 75 in good health. Sequencing was performed on peripheral blood mononuclear cells. The CDR3 loop is CATGSTPSGANVLTF. The CDR3 DNA, read in part, is TGTGCCACGGGGTCGACTCCCTCTGGGGCCAACGTC.